This TCR beta chain comes out of a study of cytomegalovirus exposure and HLA in healthy donors. Findings and caveats of the study: Roughly even sequencing depth across donors was the assumption behind the presence/absence analyses.

Points on this clone: Its specificity is not known.

Use of 60 Vbeta and 13 Jbeta primers characterized the PCR. TCRdb keeps only in-frame clones here, not all; method: immunoSEQ multiplex PCR. The data contain some 100,000 clones, roughly three quarters of them seen just once; the ten biggest clones take up around 3.5%. Germline assignment: CDR1 SNHLY and CDR2 FYNNEI. Trimming removed 4 bases from V and 1 base from J, with 9 bases in between. The CDR3 covers 14 residues. Sequenced: PBMCs. The chain couples TRBV2 to TRBJ2-3; no definite D call. This clonotype was obtained from a male donor in good health and CMV-seropositive. CDR3 sequence: CASSGTVRTDTQYF. DNA for the CDR3: TGTGCCAGCAGTGGAACGGTTCGCACAGATACGCAGTATTTT.